The source of this TCR beta chain is a study of blood T cell repertoires in COVID-19. Study-wide context: Sites across the United States, Italy and Spain contributed samples from acute and convalescent COVID-19. Sample material is recorded as cDNA or gDNA derived from T cells, B-cell-depleted T cells, or PBMCs.

This CDR3 is built from 14 residues. Germline assignment: CDR1 SEHNR and CDR2 FQNEAQ (reference sequence). V was cut by 1 base and J by 3 bases, with 7 bases left in between. Original analysis: Amplified reference gene primers provided the basis for estimating nucleated cell counts. Produced via immunoSEQ multiplex PCR; TCRdb's table is partial and in-frame only. The V and J calls and clone size are taken from that table; D and trimming were inferred from the DNA. Counted here are 250,000 or so clones, around 83% occurring once; the ten biggest clones make up approximately 6.6%. Self-reported history from a screening survey and questionnaire set each donor's cohort.

The sample taken for sequencing was PBMCs or T cells enriched from blood (not recorded which). The chain has TRBV7-9 and TRBJ1-5; D call uncertain. The source of this sequence is a woman aged 45-59 years who had been exposed to COVID-19. In DNA, the CDR3 is TGTGCCAGCAGCTTAGGCACATCCAATCAGCCCCAGCATTTT. This translates into CASSLGTSNQPQHF.